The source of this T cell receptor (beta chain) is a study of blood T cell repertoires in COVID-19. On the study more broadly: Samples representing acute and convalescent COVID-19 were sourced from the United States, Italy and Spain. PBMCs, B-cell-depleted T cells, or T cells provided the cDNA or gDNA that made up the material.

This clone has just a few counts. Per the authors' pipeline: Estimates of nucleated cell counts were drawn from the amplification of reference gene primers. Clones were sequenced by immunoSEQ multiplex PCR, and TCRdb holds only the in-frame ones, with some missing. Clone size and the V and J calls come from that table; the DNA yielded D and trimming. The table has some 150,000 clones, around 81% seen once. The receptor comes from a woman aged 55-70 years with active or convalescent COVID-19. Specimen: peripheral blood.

The CDR3 DNA is TGTGCCAGTAGTATAGGTACAGGGAACACTGAAGCTTTCTTT. This sequence encodes CASSIGTGNTEAFF. This sequence joins TRBV19 and TRBJ1-1, with D perhaps TRBD1 (5 bases). The germline V gene encodes CDR1 LNHDA and CDR2 SQIVND (reference sequence). This CDR3 region has 14 residues. Trimming stripped 1 base from V and 1 base from J, with 7 bases between.